The 26 T cell receptor beta chains below were found in one sample sequenced in a study of CD8+ T cells in alopecia areata. Once RNA had been extracted, it was reverse transcribed into cDNA to act as the sequencing template. Measured with immunoSEQ multiplex PCR; TCRdb has only the in-frame clones, and not every one. The table includes roughly 60,000 clones, roughly 50% detected once. Treatment denoted: oral pan-JAK inhibitor, 5-10 mg twice daily. The sequenced sample was CD8+ T cells sorted from blood, obtained at roughly week 36, from a patient treated with tofacitinib. These receptor sequences come from a human donor with alopecia areata.

In its sample, this clone was seen once. This chain uses TRBV27 with TRBJ2-7, with a possible D match to TRBD1 (6 bases). V lost 6 bases to trimming and J lost 9 bases, with 24 bases between them. The CDR3 loop spans 15 amino acids. CDR1 is MNHEY and CDR2 is SMNVEV in the germline V gene (reference sequence). DNA for the CDR3: TGTGCCAGCAGGACCGGACAGCAGAGTCCTACGAGGCAGTACTTC. This codes for CASRTGQQSPTRQYF.

V is TRBV29-1 and J is TRBJ2-3, with a tentative D call TRBD2 (6 bases). This CDR3 contains 16 residues. CDR1 is SQVTM and CDR2 is ANQGSEA in the germline V gene. The V end was cut by 4 bases, the J end by 0 bases, with 17 bases between. The CDR3 DNA reads TGCAGCGTTGGAGGAATGGCTAGCGAGAGCACAGATACGCAGTATTTT. It translates to CSVGGMASESTDTQYF.

J is TRBJ2-7 and V is TRBV27, with TRBD2 as a possible D gene (6 bases). V was cut by 1 base and J by 4 bases, with 17 bases left in between. Germline values: CDR1 MNHEY, CDR2 SMNVEV (reference sequence). This CDR3 contains 16 residues. CDR3 coding DNA: TGTGCCAGCAGTTTATTCGAACCAATGGGGGGATACGAGCAGTACTTC. Protein sequence: CASSLFEPMGGYEQYF.

The J gene is TRBJ1-2, the V gene TRBV9; no clear D gene. Germline loops: CDR1 SGDLS, CDR2 YYNGEE. The CDR3 covers 15 residues. Between the trimmed V and J ends, which lost 3 bases and 3 bases, there was a span of 15 bases. This CDR3 is CASSAPSAGYYGYTF. CDR3 bases: TGTGCCAGCAGCGCCCCGTCGGCGGGGTACTATGGCTACACCTTC.

This clone was picked up a small number of times. This chain connects TRBV30 to TRBJ2-1; 13 nucleotides match TRBD2. J gave up 9 bases and V 2 bases, and 7 bases lay outside the gene matches. This CDR3 is 15 amino acids long. CDR1 GTSNPN and CDR2 SVGIG come from the germline V gene (reference sequence). The CDR3 sequence: CAWSHGLAGDVEQFF. For the CDR3, the DNA is TGTGCCTGGAGTCACGGACTAGCGGGAGATGTTGAGCAGTTCTTC.

This CDR3 is CASSGTGTGASEQYF. CDR3 DNA: TGTGCCAGCAGCGGAACCGGGACAGGGGCCAGCGAGCAGTACTTC. This chain links TRBV27 with TRBJ2-7; TRBD1 matches at 10 bases. Germline CDR1 is MNHEY and CDR2 is SMNVEV (reference sequence). This CDR3 is built from 15 residues. Trimming took 6 bases from V and 6 from J; bases not matched to a gene: 11.

This clone was observed a few times. The V call is TRBV25-1, the J call TRBJ2-5; 11 positions agree with TRBD1. CDR3 size: 13 residues. The V and J ends lost 6 bases and 7 bases, in that order; junction bases with no gene match: 4. From germline, CDR1 is MGHDK and CDR2 SYGVNS. DNA for the CDR3: TGTGCCAGCAGCGCCGGGACAGGGGGGACCCAGTACTTC. It yields the protein CASSAGTGGTQYF.

This clone appeared a few times. This chain joins TRBV6-4 and TRBJ2-2; D gene uncertain. Germline V gives CDR1 MRHNA, CDR2 SNTAGT. The ends were cut back, 5 bases at V and 6 bases at J, with 19 bases in the middle. This CDR3 contains 16 residues. CDR3 DNA: TGTGCCAGCAGTCTCTGGACCAGGAACGGCGCCGGGGAGCTGTTTTTT. Its protein is CASSLWTRNGAGELFF.

The chain is built from TRBV7-2 and TRBJ2-1; 9 bases line up with TRBD2. This CDR3 spans 16 amino acids. Germline V gives CDR1 SGHTA, CDR2 FQGNSA. Germline trimming cut 4 bases from V and 0 bases from J; bases unmatched to any gene: 4. The CDR3 DNA sequence: TGTGCCAGCAGCTCCCCGACTAGCGGCTCCTACAATGAGCAGTTCTTC. Translation: CASSSPTSGSYNEQFF.

This clone was found a few times. V is TRBV6-1 and J is TRBJ2-3; 10 nucleotides align to TRBD2. V was clipped by 7 bases and J by 0 bases; unmatched bases: 4. The CDR3 is 15 residues long. CDR1 and CDR2 from the germline V gene are MNHNS and SASEGT. CDR3 loop: CASNPTSGSTDTQYF. The CDR3 bases are TGTGCCAGCAATCCGACTAGCGGGAGCACAGATACGCAGTATTTT.

The chain has TRBV15 and TRBJ2-5, with D perhaps given as TRBD1 or TRBD2 (5 bases each). Germline CDR1 is LNHNV and CDR2 is YYDKDF (reference sequence). The CDR3 has 20 amino acids. Trimming took 0 bases from V and 0 from J, leaving 23 bases between them. In DNA, the CDR3 is TGTGCCACCAGCAGAGATTCGGGGCGGAGTCCCCTCACCAACCAAGAGACCCAGTACTTC. Translating it yields CATSRDSGRSPLTNQETQYF.

There are a few counts of this clone. The chain couples TRBV6-5 to TRBJ1-4; no definite D call. The CDR3 spans 14 residues. Germline V gene lookup returns CDR1 MNHEY and CDR2 SVGAGI. V shed 0 bases and J shed 8 bases, with 10 bases lying between them. The CDR3 DNA is TGTGCCAGCAGTTACTCGGGCGGGGTCGAAAAACTGTTTTTT. Residues: CASSYSGGVEKLFF.

The chain is built from TRBV4-1 and TRBJ2-7, with 7 bases aligning to TRBD2. Germline V lookup: CDR1 MGHRA, CDR2 YSYEKL. The V gene end was trimmed by 1 base and the J gene end by 1 base; junction bases not matched to a gene: 7. This CDR3 comprises 16 residues. The CDR3 reads CASSQAPSGISYEQYF. The CDR3 DNA follows: TGCGCCAGCAGCCAAGCTCCTAGCGGCATATCCTACGAGCAGTACTTC.

This clone was recorded a few times. The chain is built from TRBV29-1 and TRBJ1-1, with TRBD1 as a possible D gene (5 bases). CDR3 length: 14 amino acids. Germline V gene sequence: CDR1 SQVTM, CDR2 ANQGSEA. V shed 5 bases and J shed 0 bases, with 13 bases lying between them. The CDR3 spells CSVPLTALNTEAFF. The CDR3 DNA follows: TGCAGCGTTCCCCTGACAGCCCTGAACACTGAAGCTTTCTTT.

This chain joins TRBV29-1 and TRBJ2-1; 7 bases agree with TRBD1. The CDR3 runs to 14 residues. CDR1 and CDR2 from the germline V gene are SQVTM and ANQGSEA. V was pared by 4 bases and J by 8 bases, with 11 bases of the junction left unmatched. The DNA for the CDR3 is TGCAGCGTTGCCCATCCGACAGGGATCGATGAGCAGTTCTTC. It encodes CSVAHPTGIDEQFF.

There are a few counts of this clone. This sequence joins TRBV29-1 and TRBJ2-1; D possibly corresponds to TRBD2 (5 bases). The CDR3 totals 16 residues. Trimming stripped 2 bases from V and 6 bases from J, with 20 bases between. From germline, CDR1 is SQVTM and CDR2 ANQGSEA. CDR3 sequence: CSVEWPPLATTNEQFF. In nucleotides, the CDR3 is TGCAGCGTTGAATGGCCCCCCTTAGCGACCACCAATGAGCAGTTCTTC.

The chain recombines TRBV25-1 with TRBJ2-2; no clear D. Trimming pared 4 bases from V and 4 bases from J, leaving 19 bases between. The germline V gene has CDR1 MGHDK and CDR2 SYGVNS. The CDR3 sequence is 17 residues long. CDR3 bases: TGTGCCAGCAGTGGGCCAATGGGCTCAGAACTCACCGGGGAGCTGTTTTTT. This encodes CASSGPMGSELTGELFF. Full variable domain (outside the CDR3, taken from reference TRBV25-1 and TRBJ2-2): EADIYQTPRYLVIGTGKKITLECSQTMGHDKMYWYQQDPGMELHLIHYSYGVNSTEKGDLSSESTVSRIRTEHFPLTLESARPSHTSQYLCASSGPMGSELTGELFFGEGSRLTVL.

This clone has a handful of counts. V is TRBV9 and J is TRBJ2-7; perhaps TRBD1 as D (5 bases). This CDR3 contains 15 residues. CDR1 and CDR2 (germline): SGDLS, YYNGEE. V was trimmed by 4 bases and J by 2 bases, leaving 16 bases between them. CDR3 in DNA: TGTGCCAGCAGCCCCCGACAGAGTGTAACCTACGAGCAGTACTTC. Its protein is CASSPRQSVTYEQYF.

The chain is built from TRBV4-1 and TRBJ2-7; D not certain. V was pared by 0 bases and J by 11 bases, with 11 bases between. CDR1 is MGHRA and CDR2 is YSYEKL in the germline V gene. CDR3 length: 12 residues. CDR3 sequence reads: CASSQDGHLKYF. The CDR3 coding sequence is TGCGCCAGCAGCCAAGACGGCCATCTAAAGTACTTC.

The chain is built from TRBV2 and TRBJ2-1; the D is unclear. The germline V gene has CDR1 SNHLY and CDR2 FYNNEI. CDR3 length: 14 amino acids. V lost 4 bases and J lost 2, with 9 bases in between. This CDR3 is CASSASATYNEQFF. CDR3 in DNA: TGTGCCAGCAGTGCGAGCGCGACCTACAATGAGCAGTTCTTC.

This chain joins TRBV29-1 and TRBJ2-7; 10 bases map to TRBD1. The CDR3 contains 13 residues. The V gene's germline CDR1 is SQVTM and CDR2 ANQGSEA. The ends lost 2 bases at V and 4 bases at J; junction bases unmatched: 2. The CDR3 here is CSVEPGQGYEQYF. CDR3 bases: TGCAGCGTTGAACCGGGACAGGGGTACGAGCAGTACTTC.

The chain employs TRBV29-1 and TRBJ2-2; possible D gene TRBD2, 5 bases. Trimming removed 5 bases from V and 4 bases from J, with 14 bases in between. CDR3 length: 14 amino acids. The germline CDR1 and CDR2 sequences are SQVTM and ANQGSEA. The CDR3 here is CSVYRGPSTGELFF. Written as DNA, the CDR3 is TGCAGCGTTTATAGAGGGCCGAGCACCGGGGAGCTGTTTTTT.

This clone was found a few times. V and J are TRBV4-3 and TRBJ2-1, with 12 bases that match TRBD2. V dropped 1 base and J dropped 8; count of bases not matched to a gene: 3. Germline V gene data show CDR1 as LGHNA and CDR2 as YSLEER. The CDR3 contains 15 residues. DNA of the CDR3: TGCGCCAGCAGCCAAGGGACTAGCGGGATCGATGAGCAGTTCTTC. This sequence encodes CASSQGTSGIDEQFF.

This chain joins TRBV13 and TRBJ2-7, with D possibly matching TRBD1 (6 bases). Germline V lookup: CDR1 PRHDT, CDR2 FYEKMQ (reference sequence). CDR3 length: 13 amino acids. The V and J ends lost 2 bases and 3 bases respectively, with 8 bases between them. The CDR3, as DNA: TGTGCCAGCAGCTTAAGGGGGAACTACGAGCAGTACTTC. This encodes CASSLRGNYEQYF.

The J gene is TRBJ1-3, the V gene TRBV29-1; D may be TRBD1 (5 bases). CDR1 and CDR2 (germline): SQVTM, ANQGSEA. V was clipped by 0 bases and J by 7 bases, with 13 bases between them. The CDR3 spans 14 residues. The CDR3 region has the DNA TGCAGCGTTGAAGATGGAGCAGGGTTCAACACCATATATTTT. Its protein is CSVEDGAGFNTIYF. Variable domain in full (rest from reference TRBV29-1 and TRBJ1-3): SAVISQKPSRDICQRGTSLTIQCQVDSQVTMMFWYRQQPGQSLTLIATANQGSEATYESGFVIDKFPISRPNLTFSTLTVSNMSPEDSSIYLCSVEDGAGFNTIYFGEGSWLTVV.

This clone was found a few times. This rearrangement joins TRBV29-1 to TRBJ2-2; a possible D gene is TRBD2 (5 bases). The CDR3 spans 14 residues. CDR1 and CDR2 (germline): SQVTM, ANQGSEA. The germline V and J ends were trimmed by 7 bases and 3 bases, with 15 bases remaining between them. This chain's CDR3 is CSAPEGLYTGELFF. CDR3 nucleotide sequence: TGCAGCGCCCCCGAAGGACTTTACACCGGGGAGCTGTTTTTT.